This T cell receptor (beta chain) stems from a study of T cell repertoires in ileal Crohn's disease. About the study: About half of patients got postoperative therapy: under 12 thiopurines, approximately 18 anti-TNF.

Sequencing used immunoSEQ multiplex PCR; TCRdb keeps in-frame clones, though not all of them. The data hold approximately 3,000 clones, with 75% to 90% observed a single time. Worth noting for this clone: Its antigen remains unidentified.

Points from the study as a whole: The median delay to postoperative endoscopy was about 6.9 months.

With 2 bases removed from V and 2 bases from J, the gap between germline ends came to 10 bases. Germline CDR1 MNHNY, CDR2 SVGAGI (reference sequence). The CDR3 runs 15 residues. Time point noted: neoterminal ileum biopsy at postoperative endoscopy, about 6 months after surgery. The TCR originated in an adult with Crohn's disease. The sequenced sample consisted of ileal tissue. The chain joins TRBV6-6 to TRBJ1-3; tentatively, D is TRBD1 (5 bases). This CDR3 reads CASSYPGSAGNTIYF. Here the CDR3 DNA reads TGTGCCAGCAGTTACCCAGGGTCCGCTGGAAACACCATATATTTT.